Sequencing of this TCR beta chain was carried out in a study of identical twins. CDR3 length: 16 amino acids. CDR1 and CDR2 (germline): MGHDK, SYGVNS. The J segment lost 6 bases and the V segment lost 2 bases, leaving 8 bases of the junction unmatched. TCRdb ran MiXCR on the 5' RACE reads and lists one entry per CDR3 protein. This sample has 450,000 to 650,000 distinct CDR3 sequences, with roughly 15% found just once. Only a few counts were recorded for this clonotype. These data are also associated with another study on yellow fever vaccine responses in identical twins.

The TCR was taken from a young woman in good health. Sequencing was performed on CD4+ T cells sorted from blood. This rearrangement joins TRBV25-1 to TRBJ2-7, with 12 bases identical to TRBD2. Here the CDR3 reads CASSETASGRAGEQYF. The CDR3 DNA reads TGTGCCAGCAGTGAAACGGCTAGCGGGAGGGCCGGCGAGCAGTACTTC.